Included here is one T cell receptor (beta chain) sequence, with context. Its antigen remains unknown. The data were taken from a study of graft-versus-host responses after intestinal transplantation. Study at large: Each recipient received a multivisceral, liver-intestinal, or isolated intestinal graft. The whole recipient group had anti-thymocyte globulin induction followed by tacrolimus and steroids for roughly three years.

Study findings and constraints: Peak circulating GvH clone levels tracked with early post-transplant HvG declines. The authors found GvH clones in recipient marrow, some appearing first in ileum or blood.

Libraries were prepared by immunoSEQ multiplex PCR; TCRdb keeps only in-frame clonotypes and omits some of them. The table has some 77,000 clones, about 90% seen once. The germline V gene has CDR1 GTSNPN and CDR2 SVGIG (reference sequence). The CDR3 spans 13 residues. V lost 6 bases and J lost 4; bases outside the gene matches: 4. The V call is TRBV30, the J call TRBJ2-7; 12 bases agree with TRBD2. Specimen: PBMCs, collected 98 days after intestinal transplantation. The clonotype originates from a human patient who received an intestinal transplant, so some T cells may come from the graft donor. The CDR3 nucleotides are TGTGCCTGCAAGGGGACTAGCGGGTACGAGCAGTACTTC. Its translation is CACKGTSGYEQYF.